Sequencing of this T cell receptor beta chain was carried out in a study of T cell repertoires and Cas9 in healthy adults. Study as a whole: SpCas9-reactive CD4 and CD8 T cells were characterized for potency, cytotoxicity and lineage.

In regard to this clone: Its specificity is unknown.

The germline CDR1 and CDR2 sequences are MDHEN and SYDVKM. V trimming: 4 bases; J trimming: 5 bases; junction bases outside the gene matches: 9. The CDR3 runs to 15 residues. The table came from immunoSEQ multiplex PCR; TCRdb's copy has only in-frame clones and leaves some out. The sample records some 15,000 clones, roughly 89% being singletons. Study results and caveats: In vitro, SpCas9-reactive Tregs were reported to curb effector T cell proliferation and function.

This TCR came from a human donor in good health. The specimen sequenced was Tregs (CD4+, CD25+, CD127-, CD137-, CD154-) from PBMCs; culture status not recorded. The chain couples TRBV28 to TRBJ2-5; 8 bases are a match to TRBD2. This chain's CDR3 is CASSSAGGTGETQYF. CDR3 bases: TGTGCCAGCAGTTCCGCGGGAGGAACGGGGGAGACCCAGTACTTC.